Following are 19 T cell receptor beta chains from one sample sequenced in a study of T cells in women clearing cervical HPV infection. Using immunoSEQ multiplex PCR, the repertoire was profiled, and TCRdb retains in-frame clones only, with some absent. The sample features under 45,000 clones, with around 5.8% in its top ten. The sequencing sample was made of blood buffy coat. Source of these receptors: a woman between 18 and 75 years old with a cervical HPV16 infection that either progressed to CIN3+ or cleared (not recorded which).

On this clone itself: From the germline J gene comes the end of the CDR3, since the read stops 3 residues before it. The chain recombines TRBV5-1 with TRBJ2-7, with TRBD2 matching over 11 bases. CDR1 is SGHRS and CDR2 is YFSETQ in the germline V gene. This CDR3 is 15 amino acids long. After removal of 9 bases from V and 0 bases from J, the junction contained 8 bases not matched to a gene. CDR3 residues: CANTGLADRSYEQYF. The CDR3 bases that were read are TGCGCCAATACGGGACTAGCGGATCGCTCCTACGAG.

As to this clone: The missing CDR3 end, 3 residues past where the read stops, is filled in from the germline J gene. The chain combines TRBV12-3 or TRBV12-4 with TRBJ2-3; 10 positions agree with TRBD2. This CDR3 has 15 amino acids. V lost 2 bases, J lost 6 bases, and 5 bases stayed unmatched. CDR3 sequence: CASSLWTSGYDTQYF. The CDR3 DNA, read in part, is TGTGCCAGCAGTTTATGGACTAGCGGTTACGATACG.

Comments on this clone: The missing CDR3 end, 3 residues past where the read stops, is filled in from the germline J gene. This chain uses TRBV30 with TRBJ2-3, with D possibly matching TRBD2 (5 bases). This CDR3 has 11 amino acids. Germline CDR1 and CDR2: GTSNPN and SVGIG (reference sequence). Incomplete CDR3 DNA: TGTGCCTGGAGCTGGACTGAGACG. Its translation: CAWSWTET. The whole CDR3 reads CAWSWTETQYF.

To note about this clone: Read coverage stops 3 residues before the CDR3 terminus; the germline J gene supplies the remainder. The V gene is TRBV7-9, the J gene TRBJ2-7; 11 positions match TRBD1. This CDR3 has 15 amino acids. CDR1 SEHNR and CDR2 FQNEAQ come from the germline V gene (reference sequence). V lost 6 bases to trimming and J lost 2 bases; unmatched junction nucleotides: 6. CDR3 region: CASRLDRGQTYEQYF. The sequenced part of the CDR3 DNA is TGTGCCAGCAGATTGGACAGGGGGCAGACCTACGAG.

With regard to this clone: Coverage ceases 3 residues before the CDR3 finishes, and the germline J gene fills in the end. The chain employs TRBV29-1 and TRBJ2-1, with 7 bases lining up with TRBD2. The CDR3 extends over 15 amino acids. V lost 6 bases to trimming and J lost 5 bases; unmatched junction nucleotides: 13. Germline lookup yields CDR1 SQVTM and CDR2 ANQGSEA. CDR3 bases read: TGCAGCGTAATCAATCCGGGAGGACTGAACAATGAG. It encodes CSVINPGGLNNE. In full, the CDR3 reads CSVINPGGLNNEQFF.

As to this clone: The sequenced fragment ends 3 residues before the CDR3 boundary, so the rest is inferred from the germline J gene. The genes are TRBV6-1 and TRBJ2-1, with 8 bases identical to TRBD1. This CDR3 comprises 16 residues. With 1 base clipped from V and 3 bases from J, the junction kept 5 bases outside the gene matches. Germline CDR1 and CDR2: MNHNS and SASEGT. The CDR3 reads CASSEGWTGLYNEQFF. The DNA read from the CDR3 is TGTGCCAGCAGTGAAGGCTGGACAGGGCTCTACAATGAG.

Notes on this clone: The read halts 3 residues ahead of the CDR3 end, with the missing end drawn from the germline J gene. The rearrangement joins TRBV10-1 to TRBJ1-1; D is ambiguous. CDR3 length: 14 amino acids. Germline CDR1 and CDR2: WNHNN and SYGVQD (reference sequence). V was clipped by 5 bases and J by 3 bases, with 13 bases between them. The CDR3 protein is CASSPLTGYTEAFF. The sequenced part of the CDR3 DNA is TGCGCCAGCAGTCCACTGACGGGGTACACTGAA.

With regard to this clone: The CDR3 end lies 3 residues beyond the end of the read and is filled in from the germline J gene. The chain couples TRBV19 to TRBJ1-2; perhaps TRBD1 as D (5 bases). Germline CDR1 and CDR2: LNHDA and SQIVND (reference sequence). The length of the CDR3 is 14 residues. The sequenced CDR3 bases are TGTGCCAGTAGTATGCAGGGATCCCCCTACGAC. Protein product: CASSMQGSPYD. The entire CDR3 protein is CASSMQGSPYDYTF.

About this clone itself: The sequenced fragment ends 3 residues before the CDR3 boundary, so the rest is inferred from the germline J gene. V is TRBV20-1 and J is TRBJ1-6; 8 bases agree with TRBD1. The germline CDR1 and CDR2 sequences are DFQATT and SNEGSKA (reference sequence). With V trimmed by 3 bases and J by 6 bases, 7 bases remained unmatched. The CDR3 is 15 residues long. CDR3 bases read: TGCAGTGCTAGGCAGGGGGCCAATTTTAATTCACCC. This translates into CSARQGANFNSP. The full CDR3 reads CSARQGANFNSPLHF.

Points on this clone: The sequence runs out 3 residues before the end of the CDR3; the remainder is reconstructed from the germline J gene. Additional DNA sequences in this sample encode the identical CDR3. J is TRBJ2-5 and V is TRBV5-1, with D unresolved. CDR1 SGHRS and CDR2 YFSETQ come from the germline V gene. With 5 bases removed from V and 2 bases from J, the gap between germline ends came to 4 bases. CDR3 size: 11 residues. The chain's CDR3 is CASSLQETQYF. The sequenced CDR3 bases are TGCGCCAGCAGTCTACAAGAGACC.

A note on this clone: The read is 3 residues too short to cover the CDR3 end, so that end is filled in from the germline J gene. J is TRBJ2-5 and V is TRBV15, with 13 bases identical to TRBD2. The CDR3 runs 16 residues. Looked up from germline, CDR1 is LNHNV and CDR2 is YYDKDF (reference sequence). The ends lost 5 bases at V and 2 bases at J; junction bases unmatched: 5. The CDR3 sequence is CATSRMGLAGQETQYF. CDR3 DNA (partial): TGTGCCACCAGCCGAATGGGACTAGCGGGACAAGAGACC. The variable domain in full, completed from reference TRBV15 and TRBJ2-5, reads DAMVIQNPRYQVTQFGKPVTLSCSQTLNHNVMYWYQQKSSQAPKLLFHYYDKDFNNEADTPDNFQSRRPNTSFCFLDIRSPGLGDTAMYLCATSRMGLAGQETQYFGPGTRLLVL.

Regarding this clone: From the germline J gene comes the end of the CDR3, since the read stops 3 residues before it. V and J are TRBV29-1 and TRBJ1-1; a possible D gene is TRBD1 (6 bases). Germline CDR1 and CDR2: SQVTM and ANQGSEA. Trimming stripped 7 bases from V and 0 bases from J, with 15 bases between. CDR3 length: 14 amino acids. CDR3 sequence: CSANPTGMNTEAFF. The CDR3 DNA, read in part, is TGCAGCGCTAATCCTACAGGGATGAACACTGAA.

As regards this clone: The junction shows a germline mismatch at one end, possibly a read error. The read ends 3 residues before the CDR3 terminus; that terminus is restored from the germline J gene. The chain employs TRBV4-2 and TRBJ1-4; perhaps TRBD1 as D (5 bases). Germline CDR1 LGHNA, CDR2 YNFKEQ. CDR3 length: 18 amino acids. CDR3 bases read: TGCGCCAGCAGCCAAGATTTGGCGGCAGGGTCAGCTAATGAAAAA. Translated, it gives CASSQDLAAGSANEK. The whole CDR3 sequence reads CASSQDLAAGSANEKLFF.

Note on this clone: The read halts 3 residues ahead of the CDR3 end, with the missing end drawn from the germline J gene. The chain is built from TRBV30 and TRBJ1-4; 7 bases line up with TRBD1. This CDR3 is built from 14 residues. The ends lost 3 bases at V and 8 bases at J; junction bases unmatched: 9. The germline gives CDR1 GTSNPN, CDR2 SVGIG (reference sequence). CDR3 DNA (partial): TGTGCCTGGAGCTTGACAGGGCAGGAGGAAAAA. This encodes CAWSLTGQEEK. The complete CDR3 protein is CAWSLTGQEEKLFF. The whole variable domain, remainder taken from reference TRBV30 and TRBJ1-4, is SQTIHQWPATLVQPVGSPLSLECTVEGTSNPNLYWYRQAAGRGLQLLFYSVGIGQISSEVPQNLSASRPQDRQFILSSKKLLLSDSGFYLCAWSLTGQEEKLFFGSGTQLSVL.

Turning to this clone: The CDR3 is cut off 3 residues early in the read; its end comes from the germline J gene. This chain connects TRBV4-1 to TRBJ2-1; D gene ambiguous. CDR3 length: 13 residues. Trimming stripped 0 bases from V and 8 bases from J, with 8 bases between. Germline-derived CDR1 and CDR2 are MGHRA and YSYEKL. CDR3 DNA (partial): TGCGCCAGCAGCCAAGATAGCCCGGATGAG. Encoded protein: CASSQDSPDE. The whole CDR3 region reads CASSQDSPDEQFF.

CDR3 residues: CSAIDRGSGYTF. The CDR3 DNA, read in part, is TGCAGCGCTATCGACAGGGGAAGCGGC. The chain carries TRBV29-1 and TRBJ1-2; 8 nucleotides line up with TRBD1. The read stops 3 residues short of the end of the CDR3; the missing end is completed from the germline J gene. Per the germline V gene, CDR1 is SQVTM and CDR2 is ANQGSEA. This CDR3 spans 12 amino acids. Full variable domain (outside the CDR3, taken from reference TRBV29-1 and TRBJ1-2): SAVISQKPSRDICQRGTSLTIQCQVDSQVTMMFWYRQQPGQSLTLIATANQGSEATYESGFVIDKFPISRPNLTFSTLTVSNMSPEDSSIYLCSAIDRGSGYTFGSGTRLTVV.

As to this clone: The read halts 3 residues ahead of the CDR3 end, with the missing end drawn from the germline J gene. The chain is built from TRBV6-2 or TRBV6-3 and TRBJ1-2, with unresolved D. The CDR3 extends over 14 amino acids. Germline loops: CDR1 MNHEY, CDR2 SVGEGT. CDR3 region: CASSYLPGAGDYTF. CDR3 DNA, as far as it was read: TGTGCCAGCAGTTACCTCCCGGGAGCGGGCGAC.

About this clone itself: With the read ending 3 residues before the CDR3 end, the germline J gene is used to fill in that end. This rearrangement joins TRBV20-1 to TRBJ1-2; D unresolved. The CDR3 has 15 amino acids. Germline V gives CDR1 DFQATT, CDR2 SNEGSKA (reference sequence). V was shortened by 1 base and J by 5 bases, with 17 bases between the two germline ends. Incomplete CDR3 DNA: TGCAGTGCTAGAGTGGGTAGAAGTAACTATTATGGC. Translated, it gives CSARVGRSNYYG. The whole CDR3 is CSARVGRSNYYGYTF.

The CDR3: CASSRGTVNTDTQYF. Incomplete CDR3 DNA: TGTGCCAGTAGTAGGGGGACAGTAAACACAGATACG. V gene TRBV19 combines with J gene TRBJ2-3; the match to TRBD1 covers 7 bases. The CDR3 goes on 3 residues after the read ends, and that part is filled in from the germline J gene. V was pared by 4 bases and J by 2 bases, with 6 bases of the junction left unmatched. The CDR3 consists of 15 residues. CDR1 and CDR2 (germline): LNHDA, SQIVND (reference sequence).